This TCR beta chain was obtained from a study of vaccination and CD4 T cells after COVID-19. Study-level background: Median time from second vaccine dose to sampling was 72 days (14 to 241). Study-wide results and caveats: Spike mono-reactive clones accounted for 304 of the 307 vaccine-specific clones found in convalescent patients.

Sequencing of DNA taken from cultured CD4+ T cells relied on the Oncomine TCR Beta short-read assay. TCRdb fed the PCR reads into MiXCR, producing one record per CDR3 protein. There are about 12,000 distinct CDR3 sequences in the sample; 35% to 45% occur only once, and about 22% lies in the top ten. From germline, CDR1 is MNHEY and CDR2 SVGAGI. This CDR3 contains 15 residues. Trimming shortened V by 0 bases and J by 7 bases, and 13 bases separated the two germline ends. The sample's treatment: roughly 10-day PBMC culture with coronavirus spike peptide pools or control peptides (ViraFEST assay). Negative-selection isolation of CD4+ T cells was performed after 10 days of culture. A note on this clonotype: What it binds is unknown.

Specimen: cultured CD4+ T cells from blood. The chain employs TRBV6-5 and TRBJ2-1; D gene unclear. This clonotype originated in a human donor with COVID-19. As DNA, the CDR3 is TGTGCCAGCAGTTACTCCAGGTTAGGCCTAAATGAGCAGTTCTTC. Amino acid sequence: CASSYSRLGLNEQFF.